These T cell receptor beta chains were read from a single sample in a study of blood T cells in healthy people across ages. TCRdb re-called the 5' RACE reads with MiXCR, one entry per CDR3 protein. The sample comprises about 1 million distinct CDR3 sequences, more than 40% of which are singletons, and around 18% rests with the top ten. The sequencing sample was made of blood. These receptors originate from a woman aged 55 to 70 in good health. Both conserved end residues are part of each CDR3. The D gene is left open where the match is weak. Some rows mark clone size as missing; the rest say once, few, many or name a class of expanded clone.

V,size,D,length,J,CDR3,DNA
TRBV11-2,NA,NA,15,TRBJ1-2,CASSLAPGYNYGYTF,TGTGCCAGCAGCTTAGCGCCAGGTTACAACTATGGCTACACCTTC
TRBV6-2/TRBV6-3,few,NA,15,TRBJ2-3,CASLAGRGSTDTQYF,TGTGCCAGCCTAGCAGGCCGGGGTAGCACAGATACGCAGTATTTT
TRBV12-3/TRBV12-4,NA,NA,17,TRBJ1-1,CASSAGGRVGVNTEAFF,TGTGCCAGCAGCGCCGGGGGCAGGGTAGGAGTGAACACTGAAGCTTTCTTT
TRBV12-3/TRBV12-4,NA,TRBD2,16,TRBJ2-3,CASSALRSGSTDTQYF,TGTGCCAGCAGTGCCCTCCGTAGCGGGAGCACAGATACGCAGTATTTT
TRBV10-3,NA,NA,15,TRBJ2-3,CAIRQAATGTDTQYF,TGTGCCATCCGACAGGCCGCTACTGGCACAGATACGCAGTATTTT
TRBV12-3/TRBV12-4,NA,NA,16,TRBJ2-3,CASSFPWGRSTDTQYF,TGTGCCAGCAGCTTCCCGTGGGGGAGGAGCACAGATACGCAGTATTTT
TRBV6-1,NA,NA,14,TRBJ1-2,CASQTLDAMGGYTF,TGTGCCAGCCAAACATTAGACGCGATGGGTGGCTACACCTTC
TRBV29-1,NA,NA,15,TRBJ2-7,CSVGLRAPPSYEQYF,TGCAGCGTTGGGCTGAGGGCTCCGCCGTCCTACGAGCAGTACTTC
TRBV19,once,NA,15,TRBJ1-1,CASSILGGGNTEAFF,TGTGCCAGTAGTATACTGGGGGGGGGTAACACTGAAGCTTTCTTT
TRBV5-1,NA,NA,18,TRBJ2-5,CASSLFTHQGVGKETQYF,TGCGCCAGCAGCTTGTTCACCCACCAGGGAGTGGGAAAAGAGACCCAGTACTTC
TRBV6-1,NA,TRBD1,14,TRBJ2-2,CASSPIQGTGELFF,TGTGCCAGCAGTCCAATACAGGGGACCGGGGAGCTGTTTTTT
TRBV7-2,few,NA,18,TRBJ2-1,CASSRPQGGGSMPREQFF,TGTGCCAGCAGCCGGCCCCAGGGGGGCGGGAGTATGCCACGTGAGCAGTTCTTC
TRBV27,many,NA,14,TRBJ2-1,CASSPGGSYNEQFF,TGTGCCAGCAGCCCCGGGGGCTCCTACAATGAGCAGTTCTTC
TRBV20-1,few,TRBD1,14,TRBJ2-3,CSARDGTGTDTQYF,TGCAGTGCTAGAGATGGGACAGGGACAGATACGCAGTATTTT
TRBV20-1,NA,NA,13,TRBJ2-7,CSARNRETYEQYF,TGCAGTGCTAGAAACAGGGAAACCTACGAGCAGTACTTC
TRBV6-5,NA,NA,16,TRBJ2-1,CASSYLGRGDYNEQFF,TGTGCCAGCAGTTACTTGGGCAGGGGGGACTACAATGAGCAGTTCTTC
TRBV12-3/TRBV12-4,NA,NA,15,TRBJ2-7,CASSPPRGFACEQYF,TGTGCCAGCAGTCCCCCACGAGGCTTCGCCTGCGAGCAGTACTTC
TRBV15,NA,NA,13,TRBJ2-5,CATSRDRVETQYF,TGTGCCACCAGCAGAGACAGGGTCGAGACCCAGTACTTC
TRBV7-9,NA,NA,17,TRBJ1-5,CASSLEGRGGSNQPQHF,TGTGCCAGCAGCTTAGAAGGCAGGGGTGGGAGCAATCAGCCCCAGCATTTT
TRBV20-1,NA,TRBD2,15,TRBJ2-1,CSARSGRETYNEQFF,TGCAGTGCTAGAAGCGGGAGAGAAACCTACAATGAGCAGTTCTTC
TRBV7-3,few,TRBD2,16,TRBJ2-1,CASSLRASGAYNEQFF,TGTGCCAGCAGCTTAAGGGCTAGCGGGGCCTACAATGAGCAGTTCTTC
TRBV2,NA,TRBD1,13,TRBJ1-2,CASIRQGNYGYTF,TGTGCCAGCATCAGACAGGGTAACTATGGCTACACCTTC
TRBV4-1,NA,NA,14,TRBJ2-7,CASSQARTDYEQYF,TGCGCCAGCAGCCAAGCACGGACAGACTACGAGCAGTACTTC
TRBV7-2,NA,TRBD2,16,TRBJ2-7,CASSQTGLPETYEQYF,TGTGCCAGCAGCCAAACGGGACTACCCGAGACCTACGAGCAGTACTTC
TRBV20-1,few,NA,15,TRBJ2-5,CSASQEGGFEETQYF,TGCAGTGCTAGCCAAGAGGGGGGGTTTGAAGAGACCCAGTACTTC
TRBV12-3/TRBV12-4,NA,TRBD2,16,TRBJ2-1,CASSLELSGPYNEQFF,TGTGCCAGCAGCCTAGAGCTTAGCGGGCCCTACAATGAGCAGTTCTTC
TRBV6-2/TRBV6-3,NA,NA,13,TRBJ1-1,CASSWEGDTEAFF,TGTGCCAGCAGTTGGGAGGGGGACACTGAAGCTTTCTTT
TRBV6-2/TRBV6-3,NA,NA,12,TRBJ2-3,CASSYEGEGQYF,TGTGCCAGCAGTTACGAGGGGGAAGGGCAGTATTTT
TRBV10-2,NA,NA,16,TRBJ1-6,CASSESRTAFYSPLHF,TGCGCCAGCAGTGAGTCCCGGACAGCCTTCTATTCACCCCTCCACTTT
TRBV20-1,few,TRBD2,19,TRBJ2-5,CSAPDIGLAGGWGGETQYF,TGCAGTGCTCCGGACATCGGGCTAGCGGGAGGTTGGGGTGGAGAGACCCAGTACTTC
TRBV28,NA,NA,14,TRBJ2-4,CASSPRGSKNIQYF,TGTGCCAGCAGTCCTCGGGGGTCCAAAAACATTCAGTACTTC
TRBV20-1,few,TRBD2,18,TRBJ2-5,CSARDRRLAGGLRETQYF,TGCAGTGCTAGAGATCGAAGACTAGCGGGAGGGCTACGAGAGACCCAGTACTTT
TRBV20-1,NA,TRBD2,14,TRBJ2-3,CSAESGKGMDTQYF,TGCAGTGCGGAGAGCGGGAAGGGTATGGATACGCAGTATTTT
TRBV20-1,few,TRBD2,14,TRBJ2-7,CSARDSGSVYEQYF,TGCAGTGCTAGAGATAGCGGGAGTGTCTACGAGCAGTACTTC
TRBV7-9,few,TRBD2,16,TRBJ2-1,CASSLIRLAVYNEQFF,TGTGCCAGCAGCTTGATTCGTCTAGCGGTCTACAATGAGCAGTTCTTC
TRBV28,many,TRBD2,15,TRBJ2-3,CASSSSLAGGDTQYF,TGTGCCAGCAGTTCCTCACTAGCGGGGGGGGATACGCAGTATTTT
TRBV27,NA,TRBD2,16,TRBJ2-7,CASSRYGTSGTYEQYF,TGTGCCAGCAGTCGATACGGGACTAGCGGGACCTACGAGCAGTACTTC
TRBV27,NA,NA,13,TRBJ2-3,CASWAAGTDTQYF,TGTGCCAGCTGGGCAGCGGGCACAGATACGCAGTATTTT
TRBV9,NA,NA,13,TRBJ2-1,CASSNPPFHEQFF,TGTGCCAGCAGCAACCCCCCTTTCCATGAGCAGTTCTTC
TRBV6-2/TRBV6-3,few,NA,12,TRBJ2-1,CASSRYGDEQFF,TGTGCCAGCAGCAGATACGGGGATGAGCAGTTCTTC
TRBV6-1,NA,TRBD1,13,TRBJ1-4,CASSAGQVTELFF,TGTGCCAGCAGTGCGGGACAGGTCACGGAACTGTTTTTT
TRBV28,NA,NA,16,TRBJ1-6,CASSLPGGSYNSPLHF,TGTGCCAGCAGTTTGCCGGGGGGCTCCTATAATTCACCCCTCCACTTT
TRBV20-1,NA,NA,14,TRBJ2-1,CSARAVREFHEQFF,TGCAGTGCTAGAGCAGTCAGGGAGTTCCATGAGCAGTTCTTC
TRBV5-1,NA,NA,13,TRBJ2-7,CASSLRDMAEQYF,TGCGCCAGCAGCTTACGGGACATGGCCGAGCAGTACTTC
TRBV3-1,NA,NA,15,TRBJ2-7,CASSPTRGRVPEQYF,TGTGCCAGCAGCCCCACCCGGGGTAGAGTCCCCGAGCAGTACTTC
TRBV9,few,NA,15,TRBJ2-3,CASSDSPDYRDTQYF,TGTGCCAGCAGCGACTCCCCCGACTATCGCGATACGCAGTATTTT
TRBV27,NA,TRBD1,15,TRBJ2-1,CASKERDRVNNEQFF,TGTGCCAGCAAGGAAAGGGACAGGGTAAACAATGAGCAGTTCTTC
TRBV13,few,NA,14,TRBJ2-7,CASSLEGSIHEQYF,TGTGCCAGCAGCTTAGAGGGTTCCATCCACGAGCAGTACTTC
TRBV5-1,many,TRBD2,16,TRBJ2-7,CASSSGRLAGGLEQYF,TGCGCCAGCAGCTCGGGACGACTAGCGGGAGGACTCGAGCAGTACTTC
TRBV5-1,NA,TRBD2,14,TRBJ2-5,CASSSIAGYETQYF,TGCGCCAGCAGCTCGATAGCGGGATACGAGACCCAGTACTTC
TRBV5-1,NA,NA,16,TRBJ1-6,CASSFYSGQYNSPLHF,TGCGCCAGCAGCTTCTATTCCGGACAGTATAATTCACCCCTCCACTTT
TRBV5-6,few,TRBD2,20,TRBJ2-7,CASSSMERGLAGGSSYEQYF,TGTGCCAGCAGCTCGATGGAGCGGGGACTAGCGGGAGGGTCCTCCTACGAGCAGTACTTC
TRBV5-1,once,NA,15,TRBJ2-7,CASSLEAGVHYEQYF,TGCGCCAGCAGCTTGGAGGCAGGGGTCCACTACGAGCAGTACTTC
TRBV9,NA,TRBD1,17,TRBJ1-1,CASSGPGQGARDTEAFF,TGTGCCAGCAGCGGACCGGGACAGGGGGCGCGTGACACTGAAGCTTTCTTT
TRBV5-1,NA,NA,14,TRBJ2-7,CASSPTGVSYEQYF,TGCGCCAGCAGCCCCACAGGCGTATCCTACGAGCAGTACTTC
TRBV11-2,NA,NA,14,TRBJ2-7,CASSLGYTTYEQYF,TGTGCCAGCAGCTTAGGGTACACAACCTACGAGCAGTACTTC
TRBV27,NA,TRBD2,15,TRBJ2-7,CASSLYASGSYEQYF,TGTGCCAGCAGTTTATATGCTAGCGGGAGTTACGAGCAGTACTTC